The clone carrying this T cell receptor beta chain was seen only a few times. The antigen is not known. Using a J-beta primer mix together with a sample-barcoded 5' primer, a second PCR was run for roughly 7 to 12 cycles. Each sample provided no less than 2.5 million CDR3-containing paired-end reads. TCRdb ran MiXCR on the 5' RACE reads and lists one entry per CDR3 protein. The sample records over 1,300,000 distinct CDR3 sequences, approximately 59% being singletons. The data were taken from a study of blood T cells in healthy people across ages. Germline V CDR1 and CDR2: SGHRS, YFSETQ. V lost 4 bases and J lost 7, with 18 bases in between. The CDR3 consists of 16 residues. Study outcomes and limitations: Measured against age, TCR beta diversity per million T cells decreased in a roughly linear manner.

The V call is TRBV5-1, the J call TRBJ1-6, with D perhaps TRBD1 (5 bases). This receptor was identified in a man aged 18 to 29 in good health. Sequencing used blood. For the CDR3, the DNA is TGCGCCAGCAGCATTACCGGGGACGTCGGGAATTCACCCCTCCACTTT. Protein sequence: CASSITGDVGNSPLHF.